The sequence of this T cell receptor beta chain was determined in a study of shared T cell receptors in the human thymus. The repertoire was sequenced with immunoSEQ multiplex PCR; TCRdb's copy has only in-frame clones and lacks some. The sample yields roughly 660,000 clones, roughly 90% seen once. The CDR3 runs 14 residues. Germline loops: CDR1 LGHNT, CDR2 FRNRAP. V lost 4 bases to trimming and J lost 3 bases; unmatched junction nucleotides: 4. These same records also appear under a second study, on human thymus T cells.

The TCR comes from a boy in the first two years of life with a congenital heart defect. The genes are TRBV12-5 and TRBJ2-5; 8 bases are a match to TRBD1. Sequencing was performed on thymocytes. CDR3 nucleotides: TGTGCTAGTGGTTATCGGACAGGGAAAGAGACCCAGTACTTC. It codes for CASGYRTGKETQYF.